Below, one T cell receptor (beta chain) is given with its context. The V gene's germline CDR1 is SEHNR and CDR2 FQNEAQ (reference sequence). The CDR3 extends over 15 amino acids. The ends were cut back, 0 bases at V and 3 bases at J, with 8 bases in the middle. This specimen belongs to a study of blood T cell repertoires in COVID-19. Looking at the study overall: The United States, Italy and Spain supplied acute and convalescent COVID-19 samples. Sample material is recorded as cDNA or gDNA derived from T cells, B-cell-depleted T cells, or PBMCs.

Only in-frame clones appear in the TCRdb table, and some are missing; sequencing was by immunoSEQ multiplex PCR. Of 30,000 to 40,000 clones listed, around 91% are singletons. The receptor was isolated from a man aged 60 to 69 with active or convalescent COVID-19. The chain joins TRBV7-9 to TRBJ2-2; possibly TRBD2 for D (6 bases). Sequencing was performed on peripheral blood. The CDR3 DNA reads TGTGCCAGCAGCTTAGCGGGAGGCGACACCGGGGAGCTGTTTTTT. Encoded protein: CASSLAGGDTGELFF.